These 24 T cell receptor beta chains share one sample of origin, sequenced in a study of shared clonotypes between healthy human individuals. Generated by immunoSEQ multiplex PCR, the TCRdb table keeps only in-frame clones and is missing some. The repertoire holds 2,100,000 or so clones, with approximately 95% as singletons. The sample was naive CD4+ T cells sorted from blood. As to subset: CD45RA+ positively selected. These receptors were collected from a young man in good health.

The rearrangement links TRBV28 to TRBJ2-6; tentatively, D is TRBD2 (5 bases). V lost 6 bases and J 0 bases, leaving 12 bases between the germline ends. The CDR3 runs to 16 residues. The germline CDR1 and CDR2 sequences are MDHEN and SYDVKM. The CDR3 is CASSPVRASGANVLTF. The CDR3 DNA follows: TGTGCCAGCAGCCCAGTGCGGGCCTCTGGGGCCAACGTCCTGACTTTC.

This clone was counted a single time. The chain employs TRBV7-9 and TRBJ1-4, with D unresolved. V dropped 4 bases and J dropped 0 bases, with 9 bases sitting between them. This CDR3 has 15 amino acids. The germline V gene has CDR1 SEHNR and CDR2 FQNEAQ (reference sequence). Here the CDR3 DNA reads TGTGCCAGCAGCTCTGTTGGGTCAACTAATGAAAAACTGTTTTTT. This gives the protein CASSSVGSTNEKLFF.

CDR3 DNA sequence: TGCGCCAGCAGCTTTAAAGTCGGACAGGGGAATAATTCACCCCTCCACTTT. Amino acids: CASSFKVGQGNNSPLHF. The chain joins TRBV5-1 to TRBJ1-6; 9 bases map to TRBD1. Unmatched junction bases numbered 8, after V lost 2 bases and J lost 5 bases. The CDR3 is made up of 17 amino acids. The germline gives CDR1 SGHRS, CDR2 YFSETQ.

V is TRBV29-1 and J is TRBJ2-1; 8 positions match TRBD2. V lost 8 bases and J lost 0; bases outside the gene matches: 6. CDR3 length: 14 amino acids. From germline, CDR1 is SQVTM and CDR2 ANQGSEA. In nucleotides, the CDR3 is TGCAGCCTGAGACTAGCGAGCTCCTACAATGAGCAGTTCTTC. Its translation: CSLRLASSYNEQFF.

On this clone: One junction end disagrees with the germline gene, perhaps due to a read error. The chain couples TRBV20-1 to TRBJ2-1; 8 positions agree with TRBD1. Germline CDR1 is DFQATT and CDR2 is SNEGSKA (reference sequence). This CDR3 spans 11 amino acids. The CDR3 DNA is TGCAGTGCTGAATCAGGGGGCTATTGGCTCTTC. Translating it yields CSAESGGYWLF.

The chain recombines TRBV27 with TRBJ1-5; a weak D match, TRBD1 (5 bases). Trimming left V 6 bases short and J 1 base short, with 13 bases between. Germline assignment: CDR1 MNHEY and CDR2 SMNVEV (reference sequence). CDR3 length equals 15 residues. CDR3 sequence (DNA): TGTGCCAGCAGCCCGGGGTGGGGCAGCAATCAGCCCCAGCATTTT. It codes for CASSPGWGSNQPQHF.

The gene calls are TRBV28 and TRBJ1-5; no firm D call. Germline-derived CDR1 and CDR2 are MDHEN and SYDVKM. This CDR3 has 10 amino acids. V lost 11 bases and J 6 bases, leaving 8 bases between the germline ends. In nucleotides, the CDR3 is TGTGCCGTAGGTGTTCAGCCCCAGCATTTT. It translates to CAVGVQPQHF.

The chain has TRBV18 and TRBJ2-6, with 7 bases matching TRBD1. The CDR3 consists of 16 residues. The V segment lost 1 base and the J segment 1 base; nucleotides outside the gene matches: 1. Germline V lookup: CDR1 KGHSH, CDR2 LQKENI. CDR3 DNA sequence: TGTGCCAGCTCACCACAACAGGGGTCTGGGGCCAACGTCCTGACTTTC. This sequence encodes CASSPQQGSGANVLTF.

V usage is TRBV11-1 and J usage is TRBJ2-7; D gene uncertain. CDR1 SGHAT and CDR2 FQDESV come from the germline V gene (reference sequence). The CDR3 covers 12 residues. V lost 6 bases and J 2 bases, leaving 8 bases between the germline ends. The CDR3 DNA reads as TGTGCCAGCAGACAAGATACCTACGAGCAGTACTTC. Protein sequence: CASRQDTYEQYF.

The V gene is TRBV5-4, the J gene TRBJ2-2; 8 bases line up with TRBD2. Trimming cost V 4 bases and J 4 bases; bases outside gene matches: 12. Germline V gives CDR1 SGHNT, CDR2 YYREEE (reference sequence). The CDR3 runs 17 residues. The CDR3 region is CASSTLGGGPATGELFF. The DNA for the CDR3 is TGTGCCAGCAGCACCCTTGGCGGGGGGCCAGCCACCGGGGAGCTGTTTTTT. The complete variable domain, with remaining parts taken from reference TRBV5-4 and TRBJ2-2, reads ETGVTQSPTHLIKTRGQQVTLRCSSQSGHNTVSWYQQALGQGPQFIFQYYREEENGRGNFPPRFSGLQFPNYSSELNVNALELDDSALYLCASSTLGGGPATGELFFGEGSRLTVL.

This chain joins TRBV6-5 and TRBJ1-1, with 7 bases aligning to TRBD1. The junction had 7 bases not matched to a gene; V was cut back by 6 bases and J by 3 bases. The CDR3 runs 14 residues. CDR1 is MNHEY and CDR2 is SVGAGI in the germline V gene. The CDR3 DNA reads TGTGCCAGCAGGGTCCGCAGGGGGGACACTGAAGCTTTCTTT. This encodes CASRVRRGDTEAFF.

This rearrangement joins TRBV30 to TRBJ2-7, with D maybe TRBD1 (6 bases). Germline V CDR1 and CDR2: GTSNPN, SVGIG (reference sequence). The CDR3 covers 16 residues. Trimming cost V 3 bases and J 3 bases, with 21 bases left between them. Written as DNA, the CDR3 is TGTGCCTGGAGCCCTCGCCACACAGGGCCTCACTACGAGCAGTACTTC. This codes for CAWSPRHTGPHYEQYF. Full variable domain (missing parts from reference TRBV30 and TRBJ2-7): SQTIHQWPATLVQPVGSPLSLECTVEGTSNPNLYWYRQAAGRGLQLLFYSVGIGQISSEVPQNLSASRPQDRQFILSSKKLLLSDSGFYLCAWSPRHTGPHYEQYFGPGTRLTVT.

To note about this clone: Other DNA sequences in the same sample also yield this CDR3. The V call is TRBV6-5, the J call TRBJ2-2; D unclear. This CDR3 contains 12 residues. V gave up 2 bases and J gave up 6 bases, with 4 bases separating them. Germline assignment: CDR1 MNHEY and CDR2 SVGAGI. The CDR3 loop is CASSYNAGELFF. CDR3 nucleotides: TGTGCCAGCAGTTACAATGCCGGGGAGCTGTTTTTT.

The gene calls are TRBV10-3 and TRBJ1-3; D gene uncertain. Per the germline V gene, CDR1 is ENHRY and CDR2 is SYGVKD. The CDR3 totals 12 residues. V lost 8 bases and J lost 1, with 6 bases in between. The CDR3 sequence: CAIVTSGNTIYF. CDR3 DNA: TGTGCCATCGTTACATCTGGAAACACCATATATTTT.

Remarks on this clone: The sample contains more than one DNA sequence encoding this CDR3. The chain joins TRBV6-1 to TRBJ2-3, with D tentatively TRBD1 (6 bases). CDR3 size: 12 residues. Trimming pared 5 bases from V and 3 bases from J, leaving 6 bases between. Germline V gene data show CDR1 as MNHNS and CDR2 as SASEGT. CDR3: CASSQGTDTQYF. CDR3 in DNA: TGTGCCAGCAGTCAGGGGACAGATACGCAGTATTTT.

The genes are TRBV10-1 and TRBJ2-3; D might be TRBD1 (5 bases). The CDR3 length is 14 residues. Germline loops: CDR1 WNHNN, CDR2 SYGVQD (reference sequence). The V end was cut by 4 bases, the J end by 2 bases, with 10 bases between. The CDR3 protein is CASSVQGFTDTQYF. In DNA form, the CDR3 reads TGCGCCAGCAGTGTCCAGGGATTCACAGATACGCAGTATTTT.

V usage is TRBV19 and J usage is TRBJ1-2; 9 bases are shared with TRBD1. CDR1 is LNHDA and CDR2 is SQIVND in the germline V gene (reference sequence). The junction had 16 bases not matched to a gene; V was cut back by 7 bases and J by 4 bases. There are 17 residues in the CDR3. CDR3 sequence reads: CASIDRHRDRVGYGYTF. The DNA for the CDR3 is TGTGCCAGTATCGATCGCCACCGGGACAGGGTGGGCTATGGCTACACCTTC. The full variable domain, completed using reference TRBV19 and TRBJ1-2, is DGGITQSPKYLFRKEGQNVTLSCEQNLNHDAMYWYRQDPGQGLRLIYYSQIVNDFQKGDIAEGYSVSREKKESFPLTVTSAQKNPTAFYLCASIDRHRDRVGYGYTFGSGTRLTVV.

The rearrangement joins TRBV30 to TRBJ2-3; D is undetermined. The CDR3 length is 12 residues. Germline assignment: CDR1 GTSNPN and CDR2 SVGIG (reference sequence). Trimming removed 2 bases at V and 6 bases at J, with 9 bases between. CDR3 sequence (DNA): TGTGCCTGGAGTCGCCTAGGGGATACGCAGTATTTT. Its protein is CAWSRLGDTQYF. Based on the CDR3 plus reference TRBV30 and TRBJ2-3, the full variable domain is SQTIHQWPATLVQPVGSPLSLECTVEGTSNPNLYWYRQAAGRGLQLLFYSVGIGQISSEVPQNLSASRPQDRQFILSSKKLLLSDSGFYLCAWSRLGDTQYFGPGTRLTVL.

A remark on this clone: The same CDR3 can be traced to other DNA sequences in this sample. The V and J genes are TRBV5-1 and TRBJ2-5; 7 bases map to TRBD1. Germline lookup yields CDR1 SGHRS and CDR2 YFSETQ. Trimming took 2 bases from V and 2 from J; bases not matched to a gene: 6. The CDR3 spans 15 residues. The CDR3 reads CASSLGGQGQETQYF. DNA for the CDR3: TGCGCCAGCAGCTTAGGGGGCCAAGGGCAAGAGACCCAGTACTTC.

The rearrangement joins TRBV9 to TRBJ2-3; D not certain. CDR3 size: 15 residues. Germline CDR1 SGDLS, CDR2 YYNGEE. V shed 5 bases and J shed 2 bases, with 15 bases lying between them. The CDR3 DNA reads TGTGCCAGCAGGAGGACGGAGTCTCCCACAGATACGCAGTATTTT. Its translation: CASRRTESPTDTQYF.

V is TRBV7-9 and J is TRBJ1-4; D not resolved. V was clipped by 5 bases and J by 7 bases, with 14 bases between them. The length of the CDR3 is 14 residues. CDR1 is SEHNR, CDR2 FQNEAQ, per germline (reference sequence). CDR3 in DNA: TGTGCCAGCAGCAATACCGGACTGGGTGAAAAACTGTTTTTT. Translated: CASSNTGLGEKLFF.

A few counts support this clone. The gene calls are TRBV10-3 and TRBJ1-6; D unclear. Germline loops: CDR1 ENHRY, CDR2 SYGVKD. The CDR3 sequence is 14 residues long. Trimming removed 11 bases at V and 10 bases at J, with 21 bases between. CDR3 amino acids: CASQSEEGNSPLHF. CDR3 sequence (DNA): TGTGCCTCCCAGTCCGAGGAGGGAAACTCACCCCTCCACTTT.

This chain links TRBV5-4 with TRBJ2-1, with D possibly being TRBD2 (5 bases). V was trimmed by 3 bases and J by 9 bases, leaving 16 bases between them. The CDR3 loop spans 14 amino acids. CDR1 is SGHNT, CDR2 YYREEE, per germline (reference sequence). In DNA, the CDR3 is TGTGCCAGCAGCTACGTAGAGGGAAAGGGTGAGCAGTTCTTC. It translates to CASSYVEGKGEQFF.

The chain joins TRBV2 to TRBJ2-5; 11 nucleotides line up with TRBD1. The J segment lost 6 bases and the V segment lost 3 bases, leaving 0 bases of the junction unmatched. The CDR3 covers 13 residues. Germline assignment: CDR1 SNHLY and CDR2 FYNNEI. As DNA, the CDR3 is TGTGCCAGCAGTGAGGACAGGGGGCAGACCCAGTACTTC. Its translation is CASSEDRGQTQYF.